The TCR beta chain under discussion was sequenced for a study of cytomegalovirus exposure and HLA in healthy donors (dated by TCRdb to about 2017). Some background on the complete study: According to an earlier analysis of around 600 of the donors, some 180 million T cells yielded 117 million unique TCR beta sequences and approximately 280 Gb of sequence data. About 300 gigabases of sequencing data and around 85 million unique TCR sequences made up an early release that covered under 750 HLA-typed donors. Of the roughly 400 genotyped donors, about 84% fell in the genetic ancestry cluster associated with self-reported Caucasian donors. The study was designed to test whether signatures of past pathogen exposure could be identified by cataloging public T cell receptors. The study used immunosequencing to profile the T cell repertoires of some 600 subjects and linked those repertoires to cytomegalovirus serostatus. Besides the first cohort of approximately 710 subjects, a separate validation cohort made up of 120 different subjects was used. To predict cytomegalovirus infection status, the study combined high-throughput TCR immunosequencing, statistical association of individual TCRs with disease status, and machine learning. A later analysis re-examined previously published TCR beta repertoires from just over 650 donors and added high-resolution HLA genotyping to investigate patterns of TCR occurrence. Rather than drawing on any new phenotypic data, the later analysis identified candidate immune exposures from TCR beta sequences and the way those sequences occurred across donors. In an earlier analysis of more than 550 of the donors, high-throughput TCR beta sequencing was used to judge whether each TCR beta V gene segment behaved as functional or pseudogenic. Donor age, sex, ethnicity and CMV serostatus were collected together with the repertoire data. A later genetic analysis used genome-wide SNP genotypes for about 65% of the 666 donors, treating that subset as a discovery cohort. All discovery cohort repertoires had been generated using a single sequencing platform. HLA typing covered class I and class II loci at four-digit resolution. The number of donors typed differed by locus, with about 629-640 for A, B, C, DRB1 and DQB1, around 520 for DQA1, about 610 for DPA1, and around 460 for DPB1. Several DR-DQ haplotypes were treated as single units for association and clustering because of strong linkage in the cohort. Among 300 to 500 genotyped donors of the cohort, an average of roughly 230,000 unique TCR beta nucleotide sequences was sequenced per donor, of which approximately 19% were non-productive.

About this clone: Its antigen is currently not known. Base qualities are not provided; no much larger clone lies one nucleotide away.

For this chain, trimming is 5 bases at the V end and 6 bases at the J end, and the number of junction bases without a gene match is 10. CDR1 and CDR2, per the germline V gene, are MNHNS and SASEGT. Its CDR3 holds 14 amino acids, cysteine through phenylalanine. The DNA shown is the 42-base CDR3, in frame from base 1. The library was generated by the immunoSEQ multiplex PCR assay. The multiplex PCR relied on a mix of 60 forward primers for TCR Vbeta segments and 13 reverse primers for TCR Jbeta segments. A multiplex PCR assay on genomic DNA amplified the CDR3 region of rearranged TCR beta genes. The Illumina HiSeq System was used to sequence the amplified TCR beta libraries as 87-base-pair reads. From the authors' description of their analysis: A later analysis counted approximately 84 million unique TCR beta chains across the 650 to 700 repertoires, and roughly 11 million of these chains were shared by at least two donors. Raw reads were error-corrected and collapsed into unique sequences by a nearest-neighbor algorithm in which closely related sequences were merged to remove PCR and sequencing errors. To assign V, D and J gene segments, CDR3 sequences were aligned to IMGT reference sequences. For a sequence to be retained, a match of at least six nucleotides was required to both a V gene segment and a J gene segment. Rearrangements were classified as productive when the CDR3 lacked stop codons and remained in frame with V and J, and all other rearrangements were classified as non-productive. CDR3 was defined by IMGT convention, running from the second conserved V-encoded cysteine to the conserved J-encoded phenylalanine. In an earlier analysis of more than 550 of the donors, sequences lacking an unambiguous match to a single V gene segment were excluded. An earlier analysis of a few hundred of the donors called V segments functional above 56.7% productive rearrangements and segregating when the between-donor standard deviation exceeded 5%. A statistical classification framework was developed to diagnose cytomegalovirus status using the catalog of TCR beta chain sequences. V and J gene assignment, in a later analysis, came from comparing TCR nucleotide sequences with IMGT/GENE-DB human TR gene sequences. In a later analysis, CDR3 sequences and most-parsimonious VDJ recombination scenarios were assigned using the TCRdist pipeline. In a later analysis, every TCR beta chain was defined by the combination of its CDR3 amino acid sequence and its V-gene family, and reads without a unique V-gene family were dropped. To address suspected cross-contamination and a sequencing artifact, a later analysis removed 592 highly shared, low-generation-probability nucleotide sequences. In a later analysis, a clonal expansion index for each public chain was calculated from normalized within-repertoire ranks of inferred template counts. In a later analysis, generation probabilities were computed with a VDJ recombination model fitted to out-of-frame rearrangements, and the resulting probabilities were checked against IGoR. A later analysis scored TCR-TCR, TCR-HLA and TCR-CMV co-occurrence with hypergeometric tests, applying a repertoire-size bias correction to TCR pairs. A later analysis estimated false discovery rates by permuting HLA or CMV assignments 20 times. A later analysis grouped co-occurring TCRs with DBSCAN, adding TCRdist sequence similarity when clustering within HLA-allele-positive subsets. Repertoires with fewer than 30,000 or more than 120,000 public chains, plus five repertoires with anomalous nucleotide sharing, were excluded from co-occurrence clustering. Held by TCRdb, this immuneACCESS table contains in-frame sequences only and omits some clones. Under half of the omission traces to an unresolved V gene where checked; the cause of the rest is unknown. V and J calls and clone size are those listed in that table; D and trimming were worked out from the DNA. This sample has around 120,000 clones in its table, and around 74% of those were observed once. 30% of the sample belongs to the ten largest clones.

The cohort was made up of roughly 670 healthy bone marrow donors. Cohort members were all nominally healthy when sampled, although unrecorded immune exposures were likely present. The donor tested CMV seropositive and was one of the 289 seropositive cohort members. Each donor provided a peripheral blood sample, and peripheral blood mononuclear cells were used for TCR beta sequencing. Genomic DNA extraction from the blood cell samples was performed with the Qiagen DNeasy Blood Extraction Kit. On the study overall, not on this receptor specifically: The sequencing pipeline was judged likely to have produced a cluster of highly shared sequence variants as a technical artifact. In a later analysis, some 17,000 TCR beta sequences were associated with specific HLA alleles at a false discovery rate of 0.05. In a later genetic analysis, fewer N-insertions in productive TCRs were reported among donors in an Asian-associated ancestry cluster than the approximately 710-donor mean. Compared with equally common non-associated chains, HLA-associated TCR beta chains in a later analysis were more clonally expanded and had lower generation probabilities. Roughly uniform sequencing depth across donors was assumed in presence/absence analyses, although this assumption may not hold. Fewer than 20 rarely observed V segments, including chromosome 9 orphons, were excluded from the earlier analysis of about 610 of the donors because counts were too low. The classifier was reported to diagnose cytomegalovirus status with high specificity and sensitivity in both the original cohort and the validation cohort. In an earlier analysis of 450 to 750 of the donors, most TCR beta V segments appeared in productive rearrangements about 90% or about 30% of the time, broadly matching IMGT annotations. A later analysis found that most CMV-associated TCR beta chains appeared HLA-restricted, with HLA associations seemingly driven largely by CMV exposure. The only immune exposure information available for the cohort was CMV serostatus. Because the 87-base-pair reads could not distinguish some IMGT-functional V segments, including TRBV6-2 and TRBV6-3, those segments were excluded. Only TCR beta chains were sequenced in this cohort, and the absence of alpha or paired-chain data limited detectable features. In a later analysis, TCR association rates were found to vary across HLA loci, with the most associated TCRs seen for DRB1 alleles and the fewest for HLA-C alleles. Most TCR sequences were seen in very few donors, while some public TCRs were found in many individuals. HLA typing was unavailable for some donors at each locus, so association tests used only the typed subset. Assigning TCR associations to individual alleles was difficult when HLA alleles, especially DR and DQ, strongly co-occurred. The study gave a list of 150 to 200 TCR beta chains associated with cytomegalovirus. Correlated functional status among segregating V segments might be attributable to linkage disequilibrium, but an unknown experimental factor could not be ruled out. A few of the identified cytomegalovirus-associated TCR beta chains were confirmed in vitro to be specific for cytomegalovirus antigens. A further reported finding was that TCR beta sequences accurately predicted the HLA-A and HLA-B alleles for most subjects in the first cohort. According to a later analysis, parvovirus B19, influenza, CMV and Epstein-Barr virus appeared linked to several top co-occurrence clusters. A later genetic analysis associated a missense DCLRE1C variant with V-gene and J-gene trimming of TCR beta chains, and an independent cohort replicated the association. According to the authors, the approach could potentially be generalized to other disease states and immunological phenotypes.

The sequence is built from TRBV6-1 and TRBJ2-7, with TRBD1 identical over 7 junction bases. Sequencing input: PBMCs. The clonotype originates from a man aged 60 to 69 in good health and CMV-seropositive. The CDR3 region has the sequence CASSRTRQGSEQYF. DNA sequence: TGTGCCAGCAGTCGCACCCGACAGGGTTCCGAGCAGTACTTC.